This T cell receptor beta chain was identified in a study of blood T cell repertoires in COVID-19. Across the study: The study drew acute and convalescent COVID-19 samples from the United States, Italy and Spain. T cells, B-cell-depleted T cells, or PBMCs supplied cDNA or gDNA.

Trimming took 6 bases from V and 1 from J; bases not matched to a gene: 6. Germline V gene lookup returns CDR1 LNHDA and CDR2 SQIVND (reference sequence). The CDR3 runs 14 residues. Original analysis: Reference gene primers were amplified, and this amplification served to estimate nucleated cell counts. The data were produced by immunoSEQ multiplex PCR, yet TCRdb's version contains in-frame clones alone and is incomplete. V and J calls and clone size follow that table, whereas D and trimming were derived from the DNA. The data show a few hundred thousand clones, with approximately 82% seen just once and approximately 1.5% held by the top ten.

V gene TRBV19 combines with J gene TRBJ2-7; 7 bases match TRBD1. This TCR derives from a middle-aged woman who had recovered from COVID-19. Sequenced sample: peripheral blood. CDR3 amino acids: CASSLDRASYEQYF. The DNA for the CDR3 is TGTGCCAGTAGCCTAGACAGGGCATCCTACGAGCAGTACTTC.